This passage covers 28 T cell receptor beta chains from one sample sequenced in a study of CD8 T cells in ankylosing spondylitis (dated by TCRdb to the late 2010s). Broad study findings and their caveats: A TCR beta motif of about 8 highly homologous amino acid variants appeared characteristic of blood from ankylosing spondylitis patients.

The library was generated by 5' RACE. The listed sequencing device is Illumina HiSeq 2500. TCRdb trimmed public reads at Q25 via fastp, called clones via MiXCR and kept in-frame beta chains. Merged by CDR3 protein, the rows form single entries marked with the most common genes and DNA. For this sample the table gives over 450,000 distinct CDR3 sequences, of which roughly 13% were detected only once. The top ten clonotypes cover almost 7% of the sample. These receptors are not linked to any known antigen. Sequencing was performed on blood, either unsorted or a sorted T cell fraction (not recorded which). These TCRs come from a male donor with ankylosing spondylitis.

This clonotype was recorded a few times. The chain joins TRBV20-1 to TRBJ2-1; TRBD2 aligns across 8 bases. Germline V gene sequence: CDR1 DFQATT, CDR2 SNEGSKA (reference sequence). V shed 6 bases and J 4 bases; nucleotides not matched to a gene: 8. The CDR3 loop spans 14 amino acids. The CDR3 DNA sequence: TGCAGTGCATCCCTAACGGGAGGGTACAATGAGCAGTTCTTC. Its translation: CSASLTGGYNEQFF.

The genes are TRBV6-2 or TRBV6-3 and TRBJ2-7; D perhaps matches TRBD2 (5 bases). This CDR3 is 14 amino acids long. V gave up 3 bases and J gave up 2 bases, with 11 bases separating them. Germline V CDR1 and CDR2: MNHEY, SVGEGT. CDR3 region: CASSYTGYTYEQYF. The CDR3 nucleotides are TGTGCCAGCAGTTATACGGGATACACCTACGAGCAGTACTTC.

This clonotype has a count of ten or more. The chain uses TRBV20-1 and TRBJ2-1; 12 positions agree with TRBD2. Per the germline V gene, CDR1 is DFQATT and CDR2 is SNEGSKA (reference sequence). V lost 0 bases to trimming and J lost 7 bases; unmatched junction nucleotides: 7. The CDR3 loop spans 16 amino acids. In DNA form, the CDR3 reads TGCAGTGCTAGAGATGCCGGACTAGCGGGAACTAATGAGCAGTTCTTC. Protein: CSARDAGLAGTNEQFF.

The rearrangement links TRBV7-2 to TRBJ2-3, with D unclear. The germline V gene has CDR1 SGHTA and CDR2 FQGNSA. Trimming pared 5 bases from V and 5 bases from J, leaving 11 bases between. The CDR3 has 13 residues. CDR3 sequence: CASSALVQDTQYF. CDR3 bases: TGTGCCAGCAGCGCCCTGGTGCAAGATACGCAGTATTTT.

This clonotype was recorded many times. The chain is built from TRBV7-7 and TRBJ1-1; no reliable D call. CDR1 and CDR2 (germline): SSHAT, FNYEAQ (reference sequence). With 10 bases removed from V and 1 base from J, the gap between germline ends came to 16 bases. This CDR3 is built from 14 residues. DNA of the CDR3: TGTGCCACCAGAGGCACGGTGGGGAACACTGAAGCTTTCTTT. Its protein is CATRGTVGNTEAFF. The full variable domain, rest sourced from reference TRBV7-7 and TRBJ1-1, is GAGVSQSPRYKVTKRGQDVTLRCDPISSHATLYWYQQALGQGPEFLTYFNYEAQPDKSGLPSDRFSAERPEGSISTLTIQRTEQRDSAMYRCATRGTVGNTEAFFGQGTRLTVV.

This clonotype was counted at least ten times. V gene TRBV15 combines with J gene TRBJ2-3; D possibly corresponds to TRBD1 (5 bases). The CDR3 is 15 amino acids. Deletions cut 7 bases from V and 5 bases from J, with 19 bases between. From germline, CDR1 is LNHNV and CDR2 YYDKDF (reference sequence). For the CDR3, the DNA is TGTGCCACCATCCCATATGGGAAGGGGAAAGATACGCAGTATTTT. Its translation is CATIPYGKGKDTQYF.

This chain links TRBV12-3 or TRBV12-4 with TRBJ2-1, with a possible D match to TRBD1 (7 bases). The ends were cut back, 3 bases at V and 3 bases at J, with 12 bases in the middle. This CDR3 is 15 amino acids long. CDR3 protein: CASSLARGDYNEQFF. CDR3 in DNA: TGTGCCAGCAGTTTGGCCAGGGGGGACTACAATGAGCAGTTCTTC.

This clonotype was observed many times. The V call is TRBV7-8, the J call TRBJ2-3; 8 bases fit TRBD2. This CDR3 has 15 amino acids. V trimming: 6 bases; J trimming: 5 bases; junction bases outside the gene matches: 10. Looked up from germline, CDR1 is SGHVS and CDR2 is FQNEAQ. The CDR3 region has the DNA TGTGCCAGCAGTCGACAAAGAGCGGGAGAAGATACGCAGTATTTT. This translates into CASSRQRAGEDTQYF.

This clonotype was picked up a small number of times. This chain connects TRBV14 to TRBJ2-7; D is undetermined. The CDR3 sequence is 13 residues long. V was cut by 3 bases and J by 6 bases, with 12 bases left in between. From germline, CDR1 is SGHDN and CDR2 FVKESK. The CDR3 is CASSHSRAIEQYF. The CDR3 coding sequence is TGTGCCAGCAGCCACTCAAGGGCCATCGAGCAGTACTTC.

V is TRBV29-1 and J is TRBJ1-1, with D uncertain. The CDR3 length is 14 residues. Germline lookup yields CDR1 SQVTM and CDR2 ANQGSEA. The ends were cut back, 7 bases at V and 1 base at J, with 16 bases in the middle. The DNA for the CDR3 is TGCAGCGGGGGAGAGGGATCGGGGAACACTGAAGCTTTCTTT. Translating gives CSGGEGSGNTEAFF.

The chain carries TRBV12-3 or TRBV12-4 and TRBJ2-7; TRBD2 aligns across 9 bases. Unmatched junction bases numbered 10, after V lost 7 bases and J lost 3 bases. CDR3 size: 15 residues. CDR3 nucleotides: TGTGCCAGCAAAGCCGACCTAGCGGGGTTCTACGAGCAGTACTTC. Translation gives CASKADLAGFYEQYF.

This clonotype was found many times. V and J are TRBV5-1 and TRBJ2-3, with 8 bases lining up with TRBD1. The germline CDR1 and CDR2 sequences are SGHRS and YFSETQ. CDR3 length: 16 residues. The junction had 7 bases not matched to a gene; V was cut back by 0 bases and J by 4 bases. The CDR3 loop is CASSLAPGQDADTQYF. The DNA of the CDR3 is TGCGCCAGCAGCTTGGCCCCGGGACAGGACGCAGATACGCAGTATTTT.

This clonotype was counted ten times or more. The chain is built from TRBV29-1 and TRBJ2-1; a possible D gene is TRBD1 (5 bases). Germline lookup yields CDR1 SQVTM and CDR2 ANQGSEA. There are 11 residues in the CDR3. Trimming removed 7 bases from V and 10 bases from J, with 14 bases in between. Here the CDR3 reads CSALTDFEQFF. The CDR3, as DNA: TGCAGCGCCCTGACAGATTTCGAGCAGTTCTTC.

This clonotype showed up just a few times. The CDR3 region is CASSYATSADTQYF. DNA of the CDR3: TGTGCCAGCAGCTACGCAACTAGCGCAGATACGCAGTATTTT. This chain joins TRBV14 and TRBJ2-3; TRBD2 aligns across 7 bases. Germline V gives CDR1 SGHDN, CDR2 FVKESK. CDR3 length: 14 residues. V lost 5 bases, J lost 4 bases, and 6 bases stayed unmatched.

The genes are TRBV5-5 and TRBJ2-5, with TRBD2 identical over 8 bases. Per germline, CDR1 SGHKS and CDR2 YYEKEE (reference sequence). The CDR3 spans 15 residues. V was clipped by 4 bases and J by 5 bases; unmatched bases: 10. The CDR3 coding sequence is TGTGCCAGCAGCCCAGCGGGAGAACTATGGGAGACCCAGTACTTC. Translation: CASSPAGELWETQYF.

This clonotype was counted between two and nine times. V and J are TRBV7-7 and TRBJ2-5, with D perhaps TRBD2 (6 bases). Trimming left V 2 bases short and J 2 bases short, with 12 bases between. There are 15 residues in the CDR3. Germline values: CDR1 SSHAT, CDR2 FNYEAQ (reference sequence). CDR3 in amino acids: CASSLTPGVQETQYF. DNA for the CDR3: TGTGCCAGCAGCTTAACGCCGGGGGTTCAAGAGACCCAGTACTTC.

The genes are TRBV6-5 and TRBJ1-3, with D unclear. Germline V gives CDR1 MNHEY, CDR2 SVGAGI. Trimming took off 0 bases at V and 0 bases at J, with 15 bases between the two ends. The CDR3 extends over 18 amino acids. CDR3 sequence: CASSYSSVASYSGNTIYF. For the CDR3, the DNA is TGTGCCAGCAGTTACTCGTCCGTGGCCTCCTACTCTGGAAACACCATATATTTT.

This clonotype was counted only a few times. The chain couples TRBV29-1 to TRBJ1-2; D unresolved. CDR3 size: 12 residues. Between the trimmed V and J ends, which lost 5 bases and 4 bases, there was a span of 11 bases. CDR1 is SQVTM, CDR2 ANQGSEA, per germline. CDR3 loop: CSVWEDGYGYTF. As DNA, the CDR3 is TGCAGCGTTTGGGAGGACGGCTATGGCTACACCTTC.

This clonotype was detected only a few times. Here the CDR3 reads CASRVGGTGGRGRETEAFF. The CDR3 DNA follows: TGTGCCAGCAGAGTGGGCGGGACAGGGGGCAGGGGAAGGGAAACTGAAGCTTTCTTT. V usage is TRBV11-1 and J usage is TRBJ1-1, with 12 bases identical to TRBD1. The V segment lost 6 bases and the J segment 5 bases; nucleotides outside the gene matches: 19. This CDR3 is built from 19 residues. The germline V gene encodes CDR1 SGHAT and CDR2 FQDESV (reference sequence).

This clonotype was seen a handful of times. This rearrangement joins TRBV7-2 to TRBJ2-1; 12 nucleotides line up with TRBD2. With 4 bases clipped from V and 4 bases from J, the junction kept 8 bases outside the gene matches. Per germline, CDR1 SGHTA and CDR2 FQGNSA. The CDR3 has 17 amino acids. The CDR3 reads CASSWTSGTPKYNEQFF. CDR3 DNA: TGTGCCAGCAGCTGGACTAGCGGGACCCCGAAATACAATGAGCAGTTCTTC.

The J gene is TRBJ1-3, the V gene TRBV12-3 or TRBV12-4; 7 bases match TRBD1. The length of the CDR3 is 15 residues. V was pared by 7 bases and J by 7 bases, with 13 bases of the junction left unmatched. The CDR3 nucleotides are TGTGCCAGCACCCCCGGGAACCCACAGGGGAACACCATATATTTT. Protein sequence: CASTPGNPQGNTIYF.

A few counts support this clonotype. This sequence joins TRBV5-1 and TRBJ2-1; 9 bases line up with TRBD2. This CDR3 region has 16 residues. Per germline, CDR1 SGHRS and CDR2 YFSETQ. V lost 6 bases, J lost 9 bases, and 16 bases stayed unmatched. This CDR3 reads CASTLGGVAGVGEQFF. In DNA form, the CDR3 reads TGCGCCAGCACCCTTGGGGGGGTAGCGGGGGTCGGTGAGCAGTTCTTC. Variable domain in full (rest from reference TRBV5-1 and TRBJ2-1): KAGVTQTPRYLIKTRGQQVTLSCSPISGHRSVSWYQQTPGQGLQFLFEYFSETQRNKGNFPGRFSGRQFSNSRSEMNVSTLELGDSALYLCASTLGGVAGVGEQFFGPGTRLTVL.

This clonotype has more than one count but fewer than ten. This chain connects TRBV6-2 or TRBV6-3 to TRBJ2-7; D may be TRBD1 or TRBD2 (5 bases each). Germline V lookup: CDR1 MNHEY, CDR2 SVGEGT. V dropped 2 bases and J dropped 3 bases, with 14 bases sitting between them. The CDR3 sequence is 15 residues long. CDR3 nucleotides: TGTGCCAGCAGTTACGAGGGGCACGGGGACTACGAGCAGTACTTC. It yields the protein CASSYEGHGDYEQYF.

This clonotype was seen a few times. This sequence joins TRBV5-1 and TRBJ1-6; 7 nucleotides agree with TRBD1. Trimming cost V 4 bases and J 7 bases; bases outside gene matches: 5. CDR1 is SGHRS, CDR2 YFSETQ, per germline. CDR3 length: 14 amino acids. The CDR3 reads CASSVGQQNSPLHF. The CDR3 DNA reads as TGCGCCAGCAGCGTGGGACAGCAGAATTCACCCCTCCACTTT.

This clonotype was recorded a few times. The chain links TRBV5-1 to TRBJ1-1, with no clear D. The CDR3 consists of 14 residues. V lost 5 bases to trimming and J lost 4 bases, with 15 bases between them. CDR1 and CDR2 from the germline V gene are SGHRS and YFSETQ. In DNA, the CDR3 is TGCGCCAGCAGATCTTTCTTCGTGGGCACTGAAGCTTTCTTT. Protein: CASRSFFVGTEAFF.

V is TRBV6-1 and J is TRBJ2-3; TRBD2 agrees at 10 bases. The CDR3 is 16 amino acids. The germline gives CDR1 MNHNS, CDR2 SASEGT. V gave up 6 bases and J gave up 3 bases; unmatched junction bases: 9. CDR3 amino acids: CASSSGPSGRTDTQYF. The CDR3 DNA reads TGTGCCAGCAGCTCTGGGCCTAGCGGGAGAACAGATACGCAGTATTTT.

This clonotype showed up just a few times. CDR3 nucleotide sequence: TGTGCCATCAGGGAGGACCCCGGGACTAATAATTCACCCCTCCACTTT. Protein: CAIREDPGTNNSPLHF. The rearrangement links TRBV10-3 to TRBJ1-6, with D tentatively TRBD1 (5 bases). The CDR3 extends over 16 amino acids. From germline, CDR1 is ENHRY and CDR2 SYGVKD. Trimming took off 6 bases at V and 5 bases at J, with 17 bases between the two ends.

The gene calls are TRBV20-1 and TRBJ1-1; TRBD1 is a possible D gene (6 bases). Germline V gives CDR1 DFQATT, CDR2 SNEGSKA (reference sequence). V lost 3 bases, J lost 0 bases, and 11 bases lay in between. The CDR3 spans 14 residues. CDR3 nucleotides: TGCAGTGCTAGGATGGACAGCATGAACACTGAAGCTTTCTTT. It specifies CSARMDSMNTEAFF.